This TCR beta chain was observed in a study of human T cells and chemical hapten exposure. In the source study's methods: Between about 23,224 and 700,000 TCRs appeared in each sample, and the median stood at approximately 100,000. TCRdb recomputed calls from the RACE reads with MiXCR, one row per CDR3 protein. The V and J calls were determined by TCRdb, not by the authors. The sample records 75,000 to 95,000 distinct CDR3 sequences, 12% being singletons. Specified time point: patch test 1, 2 weeks after DPC sensitization. Treatment noted: therapeutic diphenylcyclopropenone sensitization with weekly scalp DPC. This sample comprised whole blood, obtained in connection with sensitization to the hapten diphenylcyclopropenone (DPC). This receptor was taken from a woman aged 60 to 75 with alopecia areata. Some clones in this sample may be carry-over from other donors' samples.

CDR3 DNA sequence: TGTGCCAGCAGTCCCTTGCGCGGGGCAGGAGGGGAGCTGTTTTTT. Encoded protein: CASSPLRGAGGELFF. V usage is TRBV11-2 and J usage is TRBJ2-2, with D possibly TRBD2 on 6 matching bases. Germline lookup yields CDR1 SGHAT and CDR2 FQNNGV. V was pared by 6 bases and J by 8 bases, with 19 bases between. The CDR3 consists of 15 residues.